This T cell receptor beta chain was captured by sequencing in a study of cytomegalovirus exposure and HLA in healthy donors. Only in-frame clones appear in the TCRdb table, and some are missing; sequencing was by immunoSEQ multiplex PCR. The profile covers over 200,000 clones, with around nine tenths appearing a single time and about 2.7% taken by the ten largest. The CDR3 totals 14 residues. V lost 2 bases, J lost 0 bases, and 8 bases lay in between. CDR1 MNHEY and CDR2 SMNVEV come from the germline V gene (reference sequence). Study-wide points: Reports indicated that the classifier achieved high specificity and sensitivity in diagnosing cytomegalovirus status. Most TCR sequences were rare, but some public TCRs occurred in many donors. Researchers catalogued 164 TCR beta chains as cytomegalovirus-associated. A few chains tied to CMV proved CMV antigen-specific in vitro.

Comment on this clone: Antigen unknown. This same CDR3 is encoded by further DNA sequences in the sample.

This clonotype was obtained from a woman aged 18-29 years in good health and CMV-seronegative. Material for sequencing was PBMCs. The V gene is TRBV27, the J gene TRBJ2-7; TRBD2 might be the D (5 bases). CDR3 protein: CASSLTGSSYEQYF. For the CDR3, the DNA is TGTGCCAGCAGTTTAACGGGAAGCTCCTACGAGCAGTACTTC.